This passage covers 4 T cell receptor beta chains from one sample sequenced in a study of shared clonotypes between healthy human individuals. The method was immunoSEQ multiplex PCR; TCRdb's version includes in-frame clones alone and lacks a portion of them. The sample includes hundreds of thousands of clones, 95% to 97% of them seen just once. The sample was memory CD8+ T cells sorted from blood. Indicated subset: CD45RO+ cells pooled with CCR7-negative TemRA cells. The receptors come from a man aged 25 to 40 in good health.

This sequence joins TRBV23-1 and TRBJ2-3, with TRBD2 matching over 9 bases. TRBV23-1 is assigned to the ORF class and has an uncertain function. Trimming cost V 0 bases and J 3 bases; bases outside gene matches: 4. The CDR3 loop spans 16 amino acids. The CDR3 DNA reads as TGCGCCAGCAGTCAATCGACTAGCGGATGTACAGATACGCAGTATTTT. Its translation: CASSQSTSGCTDTQYF.

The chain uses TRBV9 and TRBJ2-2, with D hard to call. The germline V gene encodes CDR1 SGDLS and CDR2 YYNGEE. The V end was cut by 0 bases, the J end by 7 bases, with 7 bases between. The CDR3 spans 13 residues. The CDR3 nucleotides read TGTGCCAGCAGCGTAGGTTCGGGCGGGGAGCTGTTTTTT. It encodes CASSVGSGGELFF.

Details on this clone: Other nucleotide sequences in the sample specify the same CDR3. CDR3 coding DNA: TGTGCCAGCAGCTTAGGTCCGGGCAGCTCCTACGAGCAGTACTTC. This codes for CASSLGPGSSYEQYF. J is TRBJ2-7 and V is TRBV11-2; D call uncertain. The ends were cut back, 1 base at V and 0 bases at J, with 10 bases in the middle. The CDR3 has 15 amino acids. Germline loops: CDR1 SGHAT, CDR2 FQNNGV.

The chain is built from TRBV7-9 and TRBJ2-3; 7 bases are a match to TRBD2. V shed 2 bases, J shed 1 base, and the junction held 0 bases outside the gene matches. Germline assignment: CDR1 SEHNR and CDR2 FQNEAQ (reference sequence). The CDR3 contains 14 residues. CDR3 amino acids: CASSLLAGTDTQYF. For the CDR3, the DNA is TGTGCCAGCAGCTTACTAGCGGGCACAGATACGCAGTATTTT.